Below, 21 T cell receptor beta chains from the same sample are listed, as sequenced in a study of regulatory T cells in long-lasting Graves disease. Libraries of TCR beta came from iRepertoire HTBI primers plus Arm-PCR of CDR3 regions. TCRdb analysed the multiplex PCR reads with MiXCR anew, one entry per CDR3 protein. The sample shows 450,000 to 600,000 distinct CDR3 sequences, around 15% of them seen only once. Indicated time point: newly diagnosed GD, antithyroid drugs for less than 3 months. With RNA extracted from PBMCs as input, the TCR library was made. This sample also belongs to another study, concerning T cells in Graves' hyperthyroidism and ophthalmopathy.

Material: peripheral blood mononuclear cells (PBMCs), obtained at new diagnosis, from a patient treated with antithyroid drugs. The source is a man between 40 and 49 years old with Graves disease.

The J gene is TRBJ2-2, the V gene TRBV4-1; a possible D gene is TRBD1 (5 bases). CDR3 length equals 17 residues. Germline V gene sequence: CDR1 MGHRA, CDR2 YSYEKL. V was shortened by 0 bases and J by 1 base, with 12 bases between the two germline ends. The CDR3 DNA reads TGCGCCAGCAGCCAAGAAATTACAGGAAAGAACACCGGGGAGCTGTTTTTT. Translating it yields CASSQEITGKNTGELFF.

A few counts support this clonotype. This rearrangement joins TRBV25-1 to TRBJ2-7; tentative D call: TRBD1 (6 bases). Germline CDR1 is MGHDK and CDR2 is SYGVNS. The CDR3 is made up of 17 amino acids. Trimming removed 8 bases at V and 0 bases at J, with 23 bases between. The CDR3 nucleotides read TGTGCCAGCCCGACCTCACGGACCGGGACATTCTCCTACGAGCAGTACTTC. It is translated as CASPTSRTGTFSYEQYF.

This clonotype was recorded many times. CDR3 residues: CASSQGDRTWNGYTF. The CDR3 DNA sequence: TGTGCCAGCAGCCAAGGAGACAGGACGTGGAATGGCTACACCTTC. This chain joins TRBV3-1 and TRBJ1-2; possibly TRBD1 for D (6 bases). V was shortened by 1 base and J by 6 bases, with 15 bases between the two germline ends. Germline V gives CDR1 LGHDT, CDR2 YNNKEL (reference sequence). The CDR3 contains 15 residues.

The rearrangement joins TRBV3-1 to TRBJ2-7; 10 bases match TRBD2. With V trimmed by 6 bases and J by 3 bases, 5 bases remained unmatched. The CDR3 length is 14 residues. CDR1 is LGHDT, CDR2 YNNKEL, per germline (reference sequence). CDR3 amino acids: CASSPRLAGYEQYF. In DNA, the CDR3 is TGTGCCAGCAGTCCGCGACTAGCGGGCTACGAGCAGTACTTC.

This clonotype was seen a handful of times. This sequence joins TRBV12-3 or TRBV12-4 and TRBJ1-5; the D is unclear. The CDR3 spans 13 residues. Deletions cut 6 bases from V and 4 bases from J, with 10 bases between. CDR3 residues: CASRAWENQPQHF. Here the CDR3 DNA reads TGTGCCAGCAGGGCTTGGGAGAATCAGCCCCAGCATTTT.

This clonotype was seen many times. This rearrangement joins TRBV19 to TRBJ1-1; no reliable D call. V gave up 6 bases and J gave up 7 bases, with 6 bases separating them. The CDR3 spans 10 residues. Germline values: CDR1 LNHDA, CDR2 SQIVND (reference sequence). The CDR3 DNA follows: TGTGCCAGTAGGGCTGGTGAAGCTTTCTTT. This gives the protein CASRAGEAFF. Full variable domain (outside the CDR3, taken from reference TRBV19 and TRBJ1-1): DGGITQSPKYLFRKEGQNVTLSCEQNLNHDAMYWYRQDPGQGLRLIYYSQIVNDFQKGDIAEGYSVSREKKESFPLTVTSAQKNPTAFYLCASRAGEAFFGQGTRLTVV.

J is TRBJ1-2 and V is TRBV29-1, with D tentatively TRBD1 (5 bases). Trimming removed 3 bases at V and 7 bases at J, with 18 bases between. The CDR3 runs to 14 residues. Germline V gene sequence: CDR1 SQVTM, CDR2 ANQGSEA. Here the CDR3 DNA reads TGCAGCGTTGATGCCTGGGACGGGCATGCTGGCTACACCTTC. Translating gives CSVDAWDGHAGYTF.

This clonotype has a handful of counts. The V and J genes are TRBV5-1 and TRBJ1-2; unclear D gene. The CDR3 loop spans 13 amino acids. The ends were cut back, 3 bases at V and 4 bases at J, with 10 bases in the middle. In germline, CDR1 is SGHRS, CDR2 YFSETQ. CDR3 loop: CASSSGSGYGYTF. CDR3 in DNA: TGCGCCAGCAGCTCTGGGTCGGGCTATGGCTACACCTTC.

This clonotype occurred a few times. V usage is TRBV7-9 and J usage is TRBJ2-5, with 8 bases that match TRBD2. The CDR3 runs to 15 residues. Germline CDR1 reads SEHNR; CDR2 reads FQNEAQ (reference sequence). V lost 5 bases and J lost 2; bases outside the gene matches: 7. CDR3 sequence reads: CASSLVLAEQETQYF. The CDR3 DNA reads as TGTGCCAGCAGCCTAGTACTAGCGGAGCAAGAGACCCAGTACTTC.

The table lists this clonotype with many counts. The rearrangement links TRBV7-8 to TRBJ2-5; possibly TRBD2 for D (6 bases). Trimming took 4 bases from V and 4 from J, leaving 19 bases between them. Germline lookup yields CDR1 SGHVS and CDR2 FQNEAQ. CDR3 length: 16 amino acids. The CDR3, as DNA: TGTGCCAGCAGCTACGCAAGGCTAGCGAAGGGAGAGACCCAGTACTTC. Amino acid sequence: CASSYARLAKGETQYF. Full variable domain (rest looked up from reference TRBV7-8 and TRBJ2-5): GAGVSQSPRYKVAKRGQDVALRCDPISGHVSLFWYQQALGQGPEFLTYFQNEAQLDKSGLPSDRFFAERPEGSVSTLKIQRTQQEDSAVYLCASSYARLAKGETQYFGPGTRLLVL.

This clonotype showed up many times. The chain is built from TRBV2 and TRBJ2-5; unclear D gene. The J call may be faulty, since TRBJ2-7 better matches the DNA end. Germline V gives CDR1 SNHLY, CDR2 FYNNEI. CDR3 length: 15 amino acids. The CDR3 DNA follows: TGTGCCAGCAGTGAATTTATTGGTTTGGCGGACGAGCAGTACTTC. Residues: CASSEFIGLADEQYF.

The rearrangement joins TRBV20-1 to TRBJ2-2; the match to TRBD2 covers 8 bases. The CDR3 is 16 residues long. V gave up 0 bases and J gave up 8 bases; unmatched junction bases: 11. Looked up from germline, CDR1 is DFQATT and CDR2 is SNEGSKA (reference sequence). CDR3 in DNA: TGCAGTGCTAGAGACTTGAGCGGGAGCAGTGTAGGGGAGCTGTTTTTT. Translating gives CSARDLSGSSVGELFF.

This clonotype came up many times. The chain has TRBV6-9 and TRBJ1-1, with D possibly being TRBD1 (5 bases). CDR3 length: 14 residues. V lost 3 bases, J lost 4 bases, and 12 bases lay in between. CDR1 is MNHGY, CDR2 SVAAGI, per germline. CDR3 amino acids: CASSYREGGTEAFF. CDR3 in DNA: TGTGCCAGCAGTTACAGGGAAGGCGGCACTGAAGCTTTCTTT.

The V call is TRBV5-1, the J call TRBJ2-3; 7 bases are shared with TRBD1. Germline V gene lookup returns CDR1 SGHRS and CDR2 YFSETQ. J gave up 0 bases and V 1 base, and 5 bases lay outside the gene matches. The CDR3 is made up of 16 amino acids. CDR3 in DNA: TGCGCCAGCAGCTTGTCGACGGGACAGAGCACAGATACGCAGTATTTT. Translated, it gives CASSLSTGQSTDTQYF.

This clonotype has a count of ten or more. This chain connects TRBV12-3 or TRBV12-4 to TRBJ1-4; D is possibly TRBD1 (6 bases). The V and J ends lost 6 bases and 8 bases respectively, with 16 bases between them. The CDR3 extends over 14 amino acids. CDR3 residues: CASRNSGDLEKLFF. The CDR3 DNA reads TGTGCCAGCAGGAACTCAGGGGATTTGGAAAAACTGTTTTTT.

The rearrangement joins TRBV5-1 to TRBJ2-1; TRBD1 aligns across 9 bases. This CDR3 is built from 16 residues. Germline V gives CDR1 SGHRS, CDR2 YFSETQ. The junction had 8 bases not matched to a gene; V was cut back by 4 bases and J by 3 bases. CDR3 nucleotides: TGCGCCAGCAGCGTAACCGGGACAGGGTTCTACAATGAGCAGTTCTTC. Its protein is CASSVTGTGFYNEQFF.

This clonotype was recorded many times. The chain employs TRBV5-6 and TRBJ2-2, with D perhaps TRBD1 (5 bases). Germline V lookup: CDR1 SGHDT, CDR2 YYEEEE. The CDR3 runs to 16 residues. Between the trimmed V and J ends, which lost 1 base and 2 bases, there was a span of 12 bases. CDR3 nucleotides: TGTGCCAGCAGCTTGTTACGGACATATAACACCGGGGAGCTGTTTTTT. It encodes CASSLLRTYNTGELFF.

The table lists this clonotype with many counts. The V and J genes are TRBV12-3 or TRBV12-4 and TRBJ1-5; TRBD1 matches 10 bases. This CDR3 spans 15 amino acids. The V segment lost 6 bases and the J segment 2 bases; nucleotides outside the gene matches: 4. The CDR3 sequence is CASSPGQGGNQPQHF. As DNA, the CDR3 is TGTGCCAGCAGCCCTGGACAGGGGGGCAATCAGCCCCAGCATTTT.

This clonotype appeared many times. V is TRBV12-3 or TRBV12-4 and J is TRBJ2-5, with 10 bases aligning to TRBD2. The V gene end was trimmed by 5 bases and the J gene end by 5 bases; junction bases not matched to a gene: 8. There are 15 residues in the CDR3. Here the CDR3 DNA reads TGTGCCAGCAGTCAGATAGCGGGAGGTCGGGAGACCCAGTACTTC. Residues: CASSQIAGGRETQYF.

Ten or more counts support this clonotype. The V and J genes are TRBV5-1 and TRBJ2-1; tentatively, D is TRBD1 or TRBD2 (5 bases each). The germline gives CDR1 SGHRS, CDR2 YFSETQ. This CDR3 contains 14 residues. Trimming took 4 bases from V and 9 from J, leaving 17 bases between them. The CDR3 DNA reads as TGCGCCAGCAGCCCCTCGATGACTGGGGGTGAGCAGTTCTTC. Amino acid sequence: CASSPSMTGGEQFF.

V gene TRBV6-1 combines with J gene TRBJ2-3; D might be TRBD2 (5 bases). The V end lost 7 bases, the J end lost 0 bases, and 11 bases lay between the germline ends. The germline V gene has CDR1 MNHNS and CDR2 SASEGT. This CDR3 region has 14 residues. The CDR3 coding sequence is TGTGCCAGCACCGAGGGCGTCAGCACAGATACGCAGTATTTT. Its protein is CASTEGVSTDTQYF.